The 18 T cell receptor beta chains presented below share a single source sample, sequenced in a study of shared clonotypes between healthy human individuals. The naive CD8 population came from CD45RO-negative cells selected for CCR7, without terminally differentiated effector memory CD45RA+ cells. Profiling relied on immunoSEQ multiplex PCR, and the TCRdb table lists in-frame clones only, not all of them. The top ten hold 24% of the sample, which has approximately 720,000 clones, about 90% seen once. The sample consisted of naive CD8+ T cells sorted from blood. The receptor source for this set is a young man in good health.

As regards this clone: Other DNA sequences within the sample encode an identical CDR3. V and J are TRBV9 and TRBJ1-5; D possibly corresponds to TRBD1 (5 bases). Germline V gives CDR1 SGDLS, CDR2 YYNGEE. CDR3 size: 14 residues. Trimming took off 0 bases at V and 7 bases at J, with 11 bases between the two ends. CDR3 residues: CASSVAGEGQPQHF. The CDR3 region has the DNA TGTGCCAGCAGCGTAGCGGGGGAAGGCCAGCCCCAGCATTTT. The full variable domain, in which reference TRBV9 and TRBJ1-5 provide the parts outside the CDR3, is DSGVTQTPKHLITATGQRVTLRCSPRSGDLSVYWYQQSLDQGLQFLIQYYNGEERAKGNILERFSAQQFPDLHSELNLSSLELGDSALYFCASSVAGEGQPQHFGDGTRLSIL.

The rearrangement links TRBV10-1 to TRBJ2-7; TRBD1 matches 7 bases. CDR3 length equals 14 residues. The V gene end was trimmed by 3 bases and the J gene end by 2 bases; junction bases not matched to a gene: 4. Looked up from germline, CDR1 is WNHNN and CDR2 is SYGVQD (reference sequence). In DNA, the CDR3 is TGCGCCAGCAGTGATGGGACAGACACCTACGAGCAGTACTTC. Encoded protein: CASSDGTDTYEQYF.

The chain uses TRBV13 and TRBJ2-3, with TRBD2 identical over 12 bases. This CDR3 contains 14 residues. Germline CDR1 reads PRHDT; CDR2 reads FYEKMQ (reference sequence). The ends lost 5 bases at V and 3 bases at J; junction bases unmatched: 0. CDR3 region: CASSLAGGTDTQYF. The CDR3 nucleotides read TGTGCCAGCAGCCTAGCGGGAGGGACAGATACGCAGTATTTT.

The chain combines TRBV25-1 with TRBJ1-4; tentative D call: TRBD1 (5 bases). Trimming shortened V by 6 bases and J by 8 bases, and 16 bases separated the two germline ends. Germline CDR1 is MGHDK and CDR2 is SYGVNS. There are 14 residues in the CDR3. The CDR3 reads CASRRLRKGEKLFF. For the CDR3, the DNA is TGTGCCAGCAGGAGACTCCGAAAGGGGGAAAAACTGTTTTTT. The full variable domain, with the rest looked up from reference TRBV25-1 and TRBJ1-4, is EADIYQTPRYLVIGTGKKITLECSQTMGHDKMYWYQQDPGMELHLIHYSYGVNSTEKGDLSSESTVSRIRTEHFPLTLESARPSHTSQYLCASRRLRKGEKLFFGSGTQLSVL.

The V and J genes are TRBV11-3 and TRBJ2-1, with D perhaps TRBD2 (5 bases). Germline CDR1 reads SGHNT; CDR2 reads YENEEA. V was cut by 5 bases and J by 1 base, with 12 bases left in between. The CDR3 contains 15 residues. The CDR3 nucleotides are TGTGCCAGCAGCAAGGAGGCGTCATCCTACAATGAGCAGTTCTTC. It translates to CASSKEASSYNEQFF.

The rearrangement links TRBV7-6 to TRBJ1-1; D is perhaps TRBD1 (6 bases). The ends were cut back, 7 bases at V and 6 bases at J, with 21 bases in the middle. CDR1 and CDR2 (germline): SGHVS, FNYEAQ. The CDR3 sequence is 15 residues long. The CDR3 DNA reads TGTGCCAGCACCTCTGTGGGTGATGGGGGCCCTGAAGCTTTCTTT. Translation: CASTSVGDGGPEAFF. The full variable domain, in which reference TRBV7-6 and TRBJ1-1 provide the parts outside the CDR3, is GAGVSQSPRYKVTKRGQDVALRCDPISGHVSLYWYRQALGQGPEFLTYFNYEAQQDKSGLPNDRFSAERPEGSISTLTIQRTEQRDSAMYRCASTSVGDGGPEAFFGQGTRLTVV.

The chain recombines TRBV18 with TRBJ1-1; no clear D gene. Between the trimmed V and J ends, which lost 9 bases and 5 bases, there was a span of 16 bases. Germline V gives CDR1 KGHSH, CDR2 LQKENI. The CDR3 has 13 residues. CDR3: CARSGERGTEAFF. The CDR3, as DNA: TGTGCCAGATCCGGGGAAAGAGGTACTGAAGCTTTCTTT.

The V gene is TRBV20-1, the J gene TRBJ2-1; D gene unclear. The CDR3 contains 11 residues. Germline CDR1 and CDR2: DFQATT and SNEGSKA (reference sequence). V lost 7 bases and J 3 bases, leaving 7 bases between the germline ends. CDR3: CSGRFYNEQFF. The CDR3 coding sequence is TGCAGTGGGCGGTTCTACAATGAGCAGTTCTTC.

The V and J genes are TRBV7-6 and TRBJ2-1, with 10 bases fitting TRBD2. The V and J ends lost 8 bases and 4 bases, in that order; junction bases with no gene match: 14. The germline CDR1 and CDR2 sequences are SGHVS and FNYEAQ. CDR3 size: 17 residues. CDR3 bases: TGTGCCAGCGGAAGCGGTCTAGCGGGGGCTTCTTACAATGAGCAGTTCTTC. This encodes CASGSGLAGASYNEQFF.

This chain joins TRBV29-1 and TRBJ2-7, with a weak D call TRBD2 (5 bases). The V end was cut by 4 bases, the J end by 2 bases, with 12 bases between. In germline, CDR1 is SQVTM, CDR2 ANQGSEA. CDR3 size: 13 residues. The CDR3 loop reads CSVVVATTYEQYF. The CDR3 DNA reads as TGCAGCGTTGTAGTAGCGACCACCTACGAGCAGTACTTC.

This chain links TRBV19 with TRBJ2-1, with 8 bases fitting TRBD2. Germline values: CDR1 LNHDA, CDR2 SQIVND (reference sequence). This CDR3 is 15 amino acids long. V lost 8 bases to trimming and J lost 2 bases; unmatched junction nucleotides: 8. Written as DNA, the CDR3 is TGTGCCAGTGGCCTCACTAGCGGTCCCTACAATGAGCAGTTCTTC. It codes for CASGLTSGPYNEQFF.

This clone was observed a few times. CDR3 in DNA: TGTGCCAGCAGCCTTAGCCGGGGAAGGGCCGGGGAGCTGTTTTTT. Residues: CASSLSRGRAGELFF. V and J are TRBV7-9 and TRBJ2-2, with D maybe TRBD2 (5 bases). Germline CDR1 is SEHNR and CDR2 is FQNEAQ (reference sequence). The CDR3 has 15 residues. The ends were cut back, 5 bases at V and 6 bases at J, with 16 bases in the middle.

For the CDR3, the DNA is TGTGCCAGTACCCCAGACAGGGACGTTAGCAATCAGCCCCAGCATTTT. Protein: CASTPDRDVSNQPQHF. The chain combines TRBV19 with TRBJ1-5; 7 bases match TRBD1. The V gene end was trimmed by 7 bases and the J gene end by 0 bases; junction bases not matched to a gene: 9. Germline V gene sequence: CDR1 LNHDA, CDR2 SQIVND (reference sequence). The CDR3 sequence is 16 residues long.

This rearrangement joins TRBV9 to TRBJ2-3; 10 nucleotides line up with TRBD2. J lost 2 bases, V lost 3 bases, and 6 bases had no gene match. This CDR3 contains 16 residues. Germline CDR1 SGDLS, CDR2 YYNGEE. The DNA for the CDR3 is TGTGCCAGCAGCGAAGGGCTAGCGGGAGTCACAGATACGCAGTATTTT. Protein: CASSEGLAGVTDTQYF.

The chain is built from TRBV29-1 and TRBJ2-5; TRBD1 matches 10 bases. V shed 2 bases, J shed 5 bases, and the junction held 5 bases outside the gene matches. Germline V gene lookup returns CDR1 SQVTM and CDR2 ANQGSEA. The CDR3 length is 14 residues. Here the CDR3 reads CSVEFMGQGETQYF. The CDR3 DNA reads TGCAGCGTTGAATTTATGGGACAGGGGGAGACCCAGTACTTC.

The genes are TRBV6-6 and TRBJ1-1; D is undetermined. Germline V gene sequence: CDR1 MNHNY, CDR2 SVGAGI (reference sequence). The CDR3 has 15 amino acids. The ends were cut back, 4 bases at V and 1 base at J, with 13 bases in the middle. Here the CDR3 reads CASSFSEPGNTEAFF. In DNA, the CDR3 is TGTGCCAGCAGTTTCTCAGAACCCGGGAACACTGAAGCTTTCTTT.

The genes are TRBV6-5 and TRBJ1-4; 10 bases agree with TRBD1. V gave up 8 bases and J gave up 5 bases; unmatched junction bases: 5. Germline V CDR1 and CDR2: MNHEY, SVGAGI. The CDR3 contains 14 residues. CDR3 sequence: CASGPGQGNEKLFF. The CDR3 DNA sequence: TGTGCCAGCGGGCCGGGACAGGGGAATGAAAAACTGTTTTTT.

The V gene is TRBV7-6, the J gene TRBJ2-3, with unresolved D. The CDR3 runs to 14 residues. V was clipped by 5 bases and J by 0 bases, with 9 bases between them. Per the germline V gene, CDR1 is SGHVS and CDR2 is FNYEAQ. The CDR3 nucleotides are TGTGCCAGCAGCCCCCTCTCTAGCACAGATACGCAGTATTTT. It translates to CASSPLSSTDTQYF.